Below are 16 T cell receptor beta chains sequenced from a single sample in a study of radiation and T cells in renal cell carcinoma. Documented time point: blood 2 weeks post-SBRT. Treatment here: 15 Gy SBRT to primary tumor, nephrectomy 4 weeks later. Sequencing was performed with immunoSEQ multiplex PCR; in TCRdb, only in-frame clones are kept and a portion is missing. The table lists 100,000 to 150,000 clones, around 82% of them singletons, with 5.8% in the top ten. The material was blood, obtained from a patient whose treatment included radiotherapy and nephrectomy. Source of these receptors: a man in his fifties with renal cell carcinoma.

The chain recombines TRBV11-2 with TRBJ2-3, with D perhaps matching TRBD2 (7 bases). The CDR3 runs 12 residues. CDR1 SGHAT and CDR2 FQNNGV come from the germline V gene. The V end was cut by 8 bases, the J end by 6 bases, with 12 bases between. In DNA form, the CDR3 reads TGTGCCAGCGGTCGGGGGGCGGATACGCAGTATTTT. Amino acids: CASGRGADTQYF. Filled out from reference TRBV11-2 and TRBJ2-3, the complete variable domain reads EAGVAQSPRYKIIEKRQSVAFWCNPISGHATLYWYQQILGQGPKLLIQFQNNGVVDDSQLPKDRFSAERLKGVDSTLKIQPAKLEDSAVYLCASGRGADTQYFGPGTRLTVL.

This CDR3 is CASSDPSGSYNEQFF. The DNA for the CDR3 is TGTGCCAGCAGTGACCCTAGCGGGAGTTACAATGAGCAGTTCTTC. This chain links TRBV6-1 with TRBJ2-1; 10 bases map to TRBD2. Germline loops: CDR1 MNHNS, CDR2 SASEGT. The CDR3 loop spans 15 amino acids. The junction had 3 bases not matched to a gene; V was cut back by 3 bases and J by 4 bases.

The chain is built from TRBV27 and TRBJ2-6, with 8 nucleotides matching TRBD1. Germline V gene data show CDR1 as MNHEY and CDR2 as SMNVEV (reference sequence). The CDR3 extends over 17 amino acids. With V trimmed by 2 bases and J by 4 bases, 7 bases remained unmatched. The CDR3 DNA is TGTGCCAGCAGTTTAGTCCAGGGGGCGCGGGGGGCCAACGTCCTGACTTTC. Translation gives CASSLVQGARGANVLTF.

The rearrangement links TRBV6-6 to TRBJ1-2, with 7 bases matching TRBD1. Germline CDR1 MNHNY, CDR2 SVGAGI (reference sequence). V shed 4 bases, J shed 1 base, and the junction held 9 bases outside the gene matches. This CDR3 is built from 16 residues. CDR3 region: CASSSIGGGHNYGYTF. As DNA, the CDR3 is TGTGCCAGCAGTTCCATAGGAGGGGGCCATAACTATGGCTACACCTTC.

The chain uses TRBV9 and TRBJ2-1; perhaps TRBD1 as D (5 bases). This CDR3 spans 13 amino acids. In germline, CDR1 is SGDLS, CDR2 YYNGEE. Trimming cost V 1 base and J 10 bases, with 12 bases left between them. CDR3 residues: CASSVIGAREQFF. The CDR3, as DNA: TGTGCCAGCAGCGTAATAGGGGCACGGGAGCAGTTCTTC.

The CDR3 DNA follows: TGTGCCAGCAGTCAATCCCAGGGGGGGCTCGGGGCTCAGCCCCAGCATTTT. Its translation: CASSQSQGGLGAQPQHF. The chain uses TRBV27 and TRBJ1-5; TRBD1 aligns across 7 bases. Germline values: CDR1 MNHEY, CDR2 SMNVEV (reference sequence). The CDR3 spans 17 residues. Losses at the gene ends were 5 bases for V and 6 bases for J; bases not matched to a gene: 16.

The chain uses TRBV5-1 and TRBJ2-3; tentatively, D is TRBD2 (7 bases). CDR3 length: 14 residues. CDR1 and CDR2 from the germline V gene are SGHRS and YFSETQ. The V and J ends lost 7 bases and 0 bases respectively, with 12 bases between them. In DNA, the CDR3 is TGCGCCAGCCGACCGGGGGGCAGCACAGATACGCAGTATTTT. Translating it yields CASRPGGSTDTQYF. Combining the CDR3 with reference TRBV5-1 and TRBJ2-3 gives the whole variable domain KAGVTQTPRYLIKTRGQQVTLSCSPISGHRSVSWYQQTPGQGLQFLFEYFSETQRNKGNFPGRFSGRQFSNSRSEMNVSTLELGDSALYLCASRPGGSTDTQYFGPGTRLTVL.

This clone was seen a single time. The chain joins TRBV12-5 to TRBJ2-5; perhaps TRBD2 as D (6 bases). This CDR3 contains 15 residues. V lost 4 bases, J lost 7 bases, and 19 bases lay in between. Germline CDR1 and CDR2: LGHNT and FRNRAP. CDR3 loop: CASGSWDQGLGTQYF. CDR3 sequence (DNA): TGTGCTAGTGGTTCCTGGGACCAGGGACTCGGGACCCAGTACTTC.

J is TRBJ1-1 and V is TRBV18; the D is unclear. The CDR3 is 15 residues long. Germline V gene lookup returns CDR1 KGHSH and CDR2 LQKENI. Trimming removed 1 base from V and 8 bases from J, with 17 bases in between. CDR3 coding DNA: TGTGCCAGCTCACCACAGGGTCGCCCGGGAACAGAAGCTTTCTTT. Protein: CASSPQGRPGTEAFF.

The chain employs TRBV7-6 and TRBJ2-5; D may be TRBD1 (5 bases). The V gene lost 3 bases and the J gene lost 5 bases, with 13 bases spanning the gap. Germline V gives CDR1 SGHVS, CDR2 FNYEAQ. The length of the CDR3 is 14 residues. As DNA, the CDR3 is TGTGCCAGCAGCTTTTTACTGGGGCAGGAGACCCAGTACTTC. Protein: CASSFLLGQETQYF.

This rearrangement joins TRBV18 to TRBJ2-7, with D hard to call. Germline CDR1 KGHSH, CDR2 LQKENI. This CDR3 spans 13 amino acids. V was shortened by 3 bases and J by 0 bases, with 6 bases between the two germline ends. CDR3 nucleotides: TGTGCCAGCTCACCCCGGAGCTCCTACGAGCAGTACTTC. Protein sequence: CASSPRSSYEQYF.

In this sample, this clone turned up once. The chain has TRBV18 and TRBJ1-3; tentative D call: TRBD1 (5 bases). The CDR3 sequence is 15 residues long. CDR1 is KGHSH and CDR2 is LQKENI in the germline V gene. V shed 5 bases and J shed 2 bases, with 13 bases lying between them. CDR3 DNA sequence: TGTGCCAGCTCAACCCCCCCAGGGACTGGAAACACCATATATTTT. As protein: CASSTPPGTGNTIYF.

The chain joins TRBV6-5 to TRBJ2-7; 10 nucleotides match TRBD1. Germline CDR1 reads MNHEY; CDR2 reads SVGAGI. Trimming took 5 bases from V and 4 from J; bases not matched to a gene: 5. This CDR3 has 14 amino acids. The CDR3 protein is CASSHGQGGYEQYF. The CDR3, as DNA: TGTGCCAGCAGTCACGGACAGGGGGGGTACGAGCAGTACTTC.

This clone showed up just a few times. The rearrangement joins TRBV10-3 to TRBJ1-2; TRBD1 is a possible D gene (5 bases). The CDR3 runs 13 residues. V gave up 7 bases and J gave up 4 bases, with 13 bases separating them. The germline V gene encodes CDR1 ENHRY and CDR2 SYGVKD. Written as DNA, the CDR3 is TGTGCCATCAAAACCACAGGCCGCTATGGCTACACCTTC. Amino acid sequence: CAIKTTGRYGYTF.

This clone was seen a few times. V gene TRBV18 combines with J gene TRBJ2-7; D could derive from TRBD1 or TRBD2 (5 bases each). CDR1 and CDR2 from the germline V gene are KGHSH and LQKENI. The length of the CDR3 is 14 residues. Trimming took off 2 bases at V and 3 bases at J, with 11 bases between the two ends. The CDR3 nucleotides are TGTGCCAGCTCACCAATCCAGGGACGCTACGAGCAGTACTTC. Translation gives CASSPIQGRYEQYF.

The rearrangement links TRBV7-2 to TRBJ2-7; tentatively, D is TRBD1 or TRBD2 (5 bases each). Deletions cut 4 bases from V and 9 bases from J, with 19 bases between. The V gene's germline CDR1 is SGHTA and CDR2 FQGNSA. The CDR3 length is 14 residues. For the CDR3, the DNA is TGTGCCAGCAGCTCTCCTCGGCAGGGAGATGGGCAGTACTTC. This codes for CASSSPRQGDGQYF.